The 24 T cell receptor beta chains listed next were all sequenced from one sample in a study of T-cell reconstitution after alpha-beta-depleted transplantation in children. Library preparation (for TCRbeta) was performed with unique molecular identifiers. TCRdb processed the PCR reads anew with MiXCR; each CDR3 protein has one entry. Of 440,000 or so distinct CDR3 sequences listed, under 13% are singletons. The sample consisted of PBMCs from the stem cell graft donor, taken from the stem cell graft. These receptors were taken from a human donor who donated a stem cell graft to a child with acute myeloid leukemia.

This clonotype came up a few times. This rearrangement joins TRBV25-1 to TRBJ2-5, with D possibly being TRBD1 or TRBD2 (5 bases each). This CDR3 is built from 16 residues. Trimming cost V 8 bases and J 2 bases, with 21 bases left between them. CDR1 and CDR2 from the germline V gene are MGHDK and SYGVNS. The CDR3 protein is CASRPYGDANQETQYF. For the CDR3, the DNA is TGTGCCAGCCGACCCTACGGGGACGCCAATCAAGAGACCCAGTACTTC.

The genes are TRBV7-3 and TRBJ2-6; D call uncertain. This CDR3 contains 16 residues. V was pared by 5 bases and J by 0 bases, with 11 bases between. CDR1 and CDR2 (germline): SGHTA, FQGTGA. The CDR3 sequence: CASSNRSYSGANVLTF. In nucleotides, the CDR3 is TGTGCCAGCAGCAACCGCTCATACTCTGGGGCCAACGTCCTGACTTTC.

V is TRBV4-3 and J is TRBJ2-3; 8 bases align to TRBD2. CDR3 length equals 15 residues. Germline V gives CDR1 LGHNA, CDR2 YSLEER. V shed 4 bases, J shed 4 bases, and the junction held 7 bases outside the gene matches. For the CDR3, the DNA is TGCGCCAGCAGCCCGAGTAGCGGGACGGCAGATACGCAGTATTTT. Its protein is CASSPSSGTADTQYF.

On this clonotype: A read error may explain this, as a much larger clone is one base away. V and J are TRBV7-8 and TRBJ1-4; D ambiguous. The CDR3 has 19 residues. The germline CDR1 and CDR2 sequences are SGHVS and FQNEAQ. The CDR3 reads CASSLEQSNPSATNEQLFF. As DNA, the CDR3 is TGTGCCAGCAGCTTGGAACAGAGCAACCCTTCTGCAACTAATGAACAACTGTTTTTT. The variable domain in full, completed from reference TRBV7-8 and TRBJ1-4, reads GAGVSQSPRYKVAKRGQDVALRCDPISGHVSLFWYQQALGQGPEFLTYFQNEAQLDKSGLPSDRFFAERPEGSVSTLKIQRTQQEDSAVYLCASSLEQSNPSATNEQLFFGSGTQLSVL.

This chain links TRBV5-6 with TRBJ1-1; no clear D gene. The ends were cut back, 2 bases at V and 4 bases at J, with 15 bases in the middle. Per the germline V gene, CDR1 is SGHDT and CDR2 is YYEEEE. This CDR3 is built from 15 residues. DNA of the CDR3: TGTGCCAGCAGCTTAGAGGCTTACAGTGCCACTGAAGCTTTCTTT. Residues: CASSLEAYSATEAFF.

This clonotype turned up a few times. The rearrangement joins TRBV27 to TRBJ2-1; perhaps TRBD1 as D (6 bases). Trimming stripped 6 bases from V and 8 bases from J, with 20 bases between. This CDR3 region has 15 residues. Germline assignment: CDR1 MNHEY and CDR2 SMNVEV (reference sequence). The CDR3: CASRTGTYVRDEQFF. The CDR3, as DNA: TGTGCCAGCAGGACCGGGACATACGTCAGGGATGAGCAGTTCTTC.

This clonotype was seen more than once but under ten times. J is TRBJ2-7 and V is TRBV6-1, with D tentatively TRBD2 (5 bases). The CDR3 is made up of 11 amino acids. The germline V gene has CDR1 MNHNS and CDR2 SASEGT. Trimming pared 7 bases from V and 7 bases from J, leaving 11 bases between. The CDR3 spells CASNPGSEQYV. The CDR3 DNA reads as TGTGCCAGCAACCCGGGATCGGAGCAGTACGTC.

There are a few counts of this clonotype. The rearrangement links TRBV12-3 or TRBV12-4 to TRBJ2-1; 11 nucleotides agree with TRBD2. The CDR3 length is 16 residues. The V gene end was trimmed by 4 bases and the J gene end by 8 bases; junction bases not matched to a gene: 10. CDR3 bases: TGTGCCAGCAGTTCCTTAGCGGGAGGGCCGCCTTATGAGCAGTTCTTC. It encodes CASSSLAGGPPYEQFF.

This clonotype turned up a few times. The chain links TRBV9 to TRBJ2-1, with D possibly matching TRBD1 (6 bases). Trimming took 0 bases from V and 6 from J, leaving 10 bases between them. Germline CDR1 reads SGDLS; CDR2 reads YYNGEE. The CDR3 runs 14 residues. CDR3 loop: CASSVEGVRNEQFF. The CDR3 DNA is TGTGCCAGCAGCGTAGAGGGGGTACGCAATGAGCAGTTCTTC.

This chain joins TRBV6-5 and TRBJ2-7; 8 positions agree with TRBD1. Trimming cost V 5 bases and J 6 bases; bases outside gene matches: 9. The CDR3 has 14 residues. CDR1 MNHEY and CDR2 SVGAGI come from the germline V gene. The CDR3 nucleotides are TGTGCCAGCAGTCCTCGGCCAGGGGGCGGCGAGCAGTACGTC. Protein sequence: CASSPRPGGGEQYV.

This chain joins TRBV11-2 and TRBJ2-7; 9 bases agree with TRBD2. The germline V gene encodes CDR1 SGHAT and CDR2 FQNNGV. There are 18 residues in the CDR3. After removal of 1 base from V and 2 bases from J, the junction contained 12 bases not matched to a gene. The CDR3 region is CASSLGAPSGTLTYEQYF. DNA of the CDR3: TGTGCCAGCAGCTTAGGGGCCCCTAGCGGGACTTTGACCTACGAGCAGTACTTC.

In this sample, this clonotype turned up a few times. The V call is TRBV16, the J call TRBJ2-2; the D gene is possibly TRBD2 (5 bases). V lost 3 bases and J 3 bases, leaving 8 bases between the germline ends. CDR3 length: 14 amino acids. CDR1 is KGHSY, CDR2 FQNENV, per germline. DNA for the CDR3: TGTGCCAGCAGCCAGAGGGTCGACACCGGGGAGCTGTTTTTT. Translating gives CASSQRVDTGELFF.

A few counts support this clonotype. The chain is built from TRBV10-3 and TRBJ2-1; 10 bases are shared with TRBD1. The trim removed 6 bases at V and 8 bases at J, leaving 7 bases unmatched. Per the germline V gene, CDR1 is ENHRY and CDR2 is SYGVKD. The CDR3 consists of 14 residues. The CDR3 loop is CAIRTGTGVYEQFF. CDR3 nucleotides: TGTGCCATCAGGACCGGGACAGGGGTTTATGAGCAGTTCTTC.

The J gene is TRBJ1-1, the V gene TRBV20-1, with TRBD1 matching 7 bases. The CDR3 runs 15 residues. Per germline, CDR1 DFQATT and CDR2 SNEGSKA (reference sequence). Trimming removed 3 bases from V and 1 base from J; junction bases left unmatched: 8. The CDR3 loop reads CSARSWDSPNTEAFF. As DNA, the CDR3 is TGCAGTGCTAGGAGTTGGGACAGCCCGAACACTGAAGCTTTCTTT.

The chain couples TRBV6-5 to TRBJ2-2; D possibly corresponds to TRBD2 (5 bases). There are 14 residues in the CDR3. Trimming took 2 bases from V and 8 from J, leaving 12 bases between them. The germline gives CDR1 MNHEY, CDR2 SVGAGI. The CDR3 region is CASSYEGLRGELFF. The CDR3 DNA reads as TGTGCCAGCAGTTACGAGGGTTTACGGGGGGAGCTGTTTTTT.

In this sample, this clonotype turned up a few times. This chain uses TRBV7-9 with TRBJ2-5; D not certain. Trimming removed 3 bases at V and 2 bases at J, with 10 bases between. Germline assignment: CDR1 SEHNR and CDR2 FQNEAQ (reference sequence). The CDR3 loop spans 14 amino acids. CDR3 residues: CASSLEVQQETQYF. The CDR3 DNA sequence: TGTGCCAGCAGCTTGGAAGTTCAGCAAGAGACCCAGTACTTC.

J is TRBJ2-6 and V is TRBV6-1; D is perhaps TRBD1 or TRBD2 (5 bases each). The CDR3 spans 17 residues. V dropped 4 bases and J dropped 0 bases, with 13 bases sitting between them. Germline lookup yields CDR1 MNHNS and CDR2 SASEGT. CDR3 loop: CASSGSGARSGANVLTF. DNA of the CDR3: TGTGCCAGCAGTGGATCCGGGGCCCGCTCTGGGGCCAACGTCCTGACTTTC.

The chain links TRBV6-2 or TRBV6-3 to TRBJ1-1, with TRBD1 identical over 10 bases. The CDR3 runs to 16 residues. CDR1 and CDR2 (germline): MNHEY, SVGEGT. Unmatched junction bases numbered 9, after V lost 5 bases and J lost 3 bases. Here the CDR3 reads CASSSDRGRLDTEAFF. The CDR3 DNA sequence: TGTGCCAGCAGTAGCGACAGGGGGCGTTTGGACACTGAAGCTTTCTTT.

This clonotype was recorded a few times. The CDR3 here is CASSVAAGELFF. CDR3 in DNA: TGTGCCAGCAGCGTAGCGGCCGGGGAGCTGTTTTTT. The J gene is TRBJ2-2, the V gene TRBV9, with D unresolved. Germline V CDR1 and CDR2: SGDLS, YYNGEE. This CDR3 has 12 amino acids. Trimming shortened V by 0 bases and J by 6 bases, and 3 bases separated the two germline ends. Full variable domain (rest looked up from reference TRBV9 and TRBJ2-2): DSGVTQTPKHLITATGQRVTLRCSPRSGDLSVYWYQQSLDQGLQFLIQYYNGEERAKGNILERFSAQQFPDLHSELNLSSLELGDSALYFCASSVAAGELFFGEGSRLTVL.

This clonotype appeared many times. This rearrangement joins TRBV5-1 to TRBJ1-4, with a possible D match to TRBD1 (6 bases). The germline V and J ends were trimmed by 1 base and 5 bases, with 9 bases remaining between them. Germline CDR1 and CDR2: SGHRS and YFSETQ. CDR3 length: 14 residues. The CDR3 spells CASSLTGNNEKLFF. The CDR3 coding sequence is TGCGCCAGCAGCTTGACAGGGAACAATGAAAAACTGTTTTTT.

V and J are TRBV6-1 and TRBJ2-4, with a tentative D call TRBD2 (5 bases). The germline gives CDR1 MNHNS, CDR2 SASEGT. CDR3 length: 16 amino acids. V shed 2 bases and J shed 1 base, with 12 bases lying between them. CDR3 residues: CASSESRGKAKNIQYF. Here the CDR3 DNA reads TGTGCCAGCAGTGAAAGCCGGGGAAAGGCCAAAAACATTCAGTACTTC.

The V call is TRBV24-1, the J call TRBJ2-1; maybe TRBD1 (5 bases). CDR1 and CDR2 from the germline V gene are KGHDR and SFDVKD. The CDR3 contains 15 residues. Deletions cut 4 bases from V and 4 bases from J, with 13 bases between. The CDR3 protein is CATSDPTAPYNEQFF. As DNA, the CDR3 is TGTGCCACCAGTGACCCGACAGCGCCATACAATGAGCAGTTCTTC.

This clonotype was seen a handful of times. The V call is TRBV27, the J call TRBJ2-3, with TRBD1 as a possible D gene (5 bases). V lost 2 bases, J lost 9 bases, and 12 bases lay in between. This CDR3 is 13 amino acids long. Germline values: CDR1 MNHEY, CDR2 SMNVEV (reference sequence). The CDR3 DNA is TGTGCCAGCAGTTTAGGCAGGGCAGGAACGCAGTATTTT. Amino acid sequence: CASSLGRAGTQYF.

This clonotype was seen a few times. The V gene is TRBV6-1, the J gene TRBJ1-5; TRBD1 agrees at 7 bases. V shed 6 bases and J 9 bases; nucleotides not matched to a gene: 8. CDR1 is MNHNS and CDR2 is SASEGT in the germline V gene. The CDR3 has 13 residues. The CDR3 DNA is TGTGCCAGCAGCCCAGACAGGGTGGTGCCCCAGCATTTT. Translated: CASSPDRVVPQHF.